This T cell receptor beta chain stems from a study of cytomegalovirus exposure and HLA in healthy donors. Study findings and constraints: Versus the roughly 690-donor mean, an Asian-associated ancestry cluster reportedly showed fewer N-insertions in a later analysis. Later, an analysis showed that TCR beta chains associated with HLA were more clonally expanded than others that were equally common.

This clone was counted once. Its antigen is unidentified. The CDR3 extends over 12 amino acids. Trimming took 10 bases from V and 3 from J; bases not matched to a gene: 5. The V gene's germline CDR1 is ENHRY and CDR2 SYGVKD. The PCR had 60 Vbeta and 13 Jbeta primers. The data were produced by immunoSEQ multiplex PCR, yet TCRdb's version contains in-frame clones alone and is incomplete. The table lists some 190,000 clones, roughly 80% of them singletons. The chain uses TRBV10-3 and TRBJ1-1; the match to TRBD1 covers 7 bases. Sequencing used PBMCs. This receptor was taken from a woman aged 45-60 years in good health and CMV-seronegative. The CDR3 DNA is TGTGCCACCGGGACAGCGCACACTGAAGCTTTCTTT. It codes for CATGTAHTEAFF.